The 31 T cell receptor beta chains below were found in one sample sequenced in a study of T cell responses to AZD1222 COVID-19 vaccine. Generated by immunoSEQ multiplex PCR, the TCRdb table keeps only in-frame clones and is missing some. The profile shows roughly 140,000 clones, approximately 90% of them singletons. Material: peripheral blood, obtained on day 0 of AZD1222 vaccination. The receptors were gathered from an adult in good health.

V gene TRBV5-1 combines with J gene TRBJ2-1; 12 positions agree with TRBD2. This CDR3 has 15 amino acids. Germline V lookup: CDR1 SGHRS, CDR2 YFSETQ. V gave up 4 bases and J gave up 3 bases; unmatched junction bases: 2. The CDR3 nucleotides read TGCGCCAGCAGCACGACTAGCGGGAGCTACAATGAGCAGTTCTTC. Its protein product is CASSTTSGSYNEQFF.

This clone was counted a single time. The V call is TRBV13, the J call TRBJ1-1; D unresolved. Trimming removed 5 bases at V and 3 bases at J, with 10 bases between. CDR3 length: 13 amino acids. CDR1 is PRHDT and CDR2 is FYEKMQ in the germline V gene (reference sequence). The CDR3 loop reads CASSPKMDTEAFF. DNA for the CDR3: TGTGCCAGCAGCCCCAAAATGGACACTGAAGCTTTCTTT.

The chain carries TRBV6-5 and TRBJ2-7, with D unresolved. V gave up 10 bases and J gave up 3 bases, with 13 bases separating them. The CDR3 totals 12 residues. CDR1 is MNHEY and CDR2 is SVGAGI in the germline V gene. Here the CDR3 DNA reads TGTGCCACTCGGACGGTTGACTACGAGCAGTACTTC. Translation: CATRTVDYEQYF.

The CDR3 is CASRSTGSNSPLHF. The CDR3 nucleotides read TGTGCCAGCAGGTCGACAGGGAGCAATTCACCCCTCCACTTT. The gene calls are TRBV6-1 and TRBJ1-6; 7 bases are shared with TRBD1. Germline CDR1 is MNHNS and CDR2 is SASEGT. V shed 6 bases, J shed 7 bases, and the junction held 6 bases outside the gene matches. This CDR3 comprises 14 residues.

The rearrangement links TRBV11-2 to TRBJ2-6, with D possibly matching TRBD2 (6 bases). The length of the CDR3 is 19 residues. Looked up from germline, CDR1 is SGHAT and CDR2 is FQNNGV. V lost 4 bases, J lost 5 bases, and 24 bases lay in between. The CDR3, as DNA: TGTGCCAGCAGCTCGGGACCCCAGGATTGGGGGAGGCGGGCCAACGTCCTGACTTTC. This codes for CASSSGPQDWGRRANVLTF.

The chain carries TRBV28 and TRBJ2-1; 9 bases align to TRBD1. The J segment lost 9 bases and the V segment lost 5 bases, leaving 11 bases of the junction unmatched. Germline CDR1 reads MDHEN; CDR2 reads SYDVKM. This CDR3 comprises 15 residues. The CDR3: CASSLQGALGSEQFF. CDR3 nucleotides: TGTGCCAGCAGTCTACAGGGGGCGCTTGGGAGTGAGCAGTTCTTC. The full variable domain, in which reference TRBV28 and TRBJ2-1 provide the parts outside the CDR3, is DVKVTQSSRYLVKRTGEKVFLECVQDMDHENMFWYRQDPGLGLRLIYFSYDVKMKEKGDIPEGYSVSREKKERFSLILESASTNQTSMYLCASSLQGALGSEQFFGPGTRLTVL.

Only one count was recorded for this clone. The rearrangement uses TRBV13 and TRBJ1-5; D is perhaps TRBD1 (5 bases). The CDR3 consists of 12 residues. From germline, CDR1 is PRHDT and CDR2 FYEKMQ (reference sequence). Between the trimmed V and J ends, which lost 2 bases and 7 bases, there was a span of 6 bases. CDR3 sequence (DNA): TGTGCCAGCAGCTTACGGGGCCAGCCCCAGCATTTT. Its translation: CASSLRGQPQHF. The full variable domain, rest sourced from reference TRBV13 and TRBJ1-5, is AAGVIQSPRHLIKEKRETATLKCYPIPRHDTVYWYQQGPGQDPQFLISFYEKMQSDKGSIPDRFSAQQFSDYHSELNMSSLELGDSALYFCASSLRGQPQHFGDGTRLSIL.

This rearrangement joins TRBV30 to TRBJ2-5; perhaps TRBD2 as D (5 bases). CDR3 length: 14 amino acids. CDR1 is GTSNPN and CDR2 is SVGIG in the germline V gene (reference sequence). Trimming took off 0 bases at V and 1 base at J, with 9 bases between the two ends. CDR3 loop: CAWSVASSQETQYF. As DNA, the CDR3 is TGTGCCTGGAGTGTAGCTAGCTCCCAAGAGACCCAGTACTTC. The variable domain in full, with the rest retrieved from reference TRBV30 and TRBJ2-5, is SQTIHQWPATLVQPVGSPLSLECTVEGTSNPNLYWYRQAAGRGLQLLFYSVGIGQISSEVPQNLSASRPQDRQFILSSKKLLLSDSGFYLCAWSVASSQETQYFGPGTRLLVL.

The rearrangement links TRBV19 to TRBJ2-7; tentative D call: TRBD1 (5 bases). There are 14 residues in the CDR3. With 7 bases removed from V and 2 bases from J, the gap between germline ends came to 15 bases. CDR1 LNHDA and CDR2 SQIVND come from the germline V gene (reference sequence). The DNA for the CDR3 is TGTGCCAGTACTCCGACAGCGACAACCTACGAGCAGTACTTC. This gives the protein CASTPTATTYEQYF.

The chain is built from TRBV28 and TRBJ2-2; possible D gene TRBD1, 5 bases. The CDR3 is 15 amino acids. V shed 8 bases and J shed 0 bases, with 13 bases lying between them. The germline V gene encodes CDR1 MDHEN and CDR2 SYDVKM. CDR3 region: CASLLRAPNTGELFF. The CDR3 nucleotides read TGTGCCAGCCTACTCAGGGCACCGAACACCGGGGAGCTGTTTTTT.

This chain uses TRBV5-4 with TRBJ1-1; D is unclear. The CDR3 extends over 13 amino acids. Germline CDR1 SGHNT, CDR2 YYREEE (reference sequence). Trimming cost V 6 bases and J 2 bases, with 11 bases left between them. CDR3 loop: CASTVDGNTEAFF. CDR3 DNA sequence: TGTGCCAGCACCGTTGACGGAAACACTGAAGCTTTCTTT.

The chain employs TRBV10-3 and TRBJ2-3; the D is unclear. The CDR3 loop spans 12 amino acids. V shed 0 bases and J shed 6 bases, with 4 bases lying between them. CDR1 ENHRY and CDR2 SYGVKD come from the germline V gene. CDR3 amino acids: CAISESLDTQYF. The DNA of the CDR3 is TGTGCCATCAGTGAGTCTTTGGATACGCAGTATTTT.

This chain links TRBV19 with TRBJ2-2, with D hard to call. This CDR3 spans 13 amino acids. V was clipped by 2 bases and J by 1 base, with 2 bases between them. CDR1 and CDR2 from the germline V gene are LNHDA and SQIVND (reference sequence). This CDR3 reads CASSIQNTGELFF. The CDR3 bases are TGTGCCAGTAGTATACAGAACACCGGGGAGCTGTTTTTT.

The rearrangement uses TRBV27 and TRBJ2-7, with TRBD1 matching 9 bases. V shed 6 bases, J shed 7 bases, and the junction held 16 bases outside the gene matches. This CDR3 region has 16 residues. Germline loops: CDR1 MNHEY, CDR2 SMNVEV (reference sequence). The chain's CDR3 is CASRWAAGTGSGEQYF. In DNA, the CDR3 is TGTGCCAGCAGGTGGGCGGCCGGGACAGGGTCTGGAGAGCAGTACTTC.

This clone is a singleton in its sample. V usage is TRBV29-1 and J usage is TRBJ2-3; weak D call: TRBD2 (6 bases). This CDR3 has 17 residues. V gave up 2 bases and J gave up 0 bases, with 18 bases separating them. From germline, CDR1 is SQVTM and CDR2 ANQGSEA. The CDR3 protein is CSVESPLATDSTDTQYF. The CDR3 region has the DNA TGCAGCGTTGAATCACCCCTAGCGACCGACAGCACAGATACGCAGTATTTT.

This clone is a singleton in its sample. The chain joins TRBV2 to TRBJ1-6; D might be TRBD1 (6 bases). V lost 7 bases, J lost 6 bases, and 16 bases lay in between. This CDR3 region has 15 residues. The germline V gene has CDR1 SNHLY and CDR2 FYNNEI. The CDR3 DNA reads TGTGCCAGCATGACAGGTCGAGCATCTAATTCACCCCTCCACTTT. Encoded protein: CASMTGRASNSPLHF.

This clone was detected only a few times. The chain combines TRBV7-9 with TRBJ2-7; TRBD1 aligns across 7 bases. Germline CDR1 SEHNR, CDR2 FQNEAQ (reference sequence). V was pared by 4 bases and J by 2 bases, with 8 bases of the junction left unmatched. The CDR3 is 15 residues long. In nucleotides, the CDR3 is TGTGCCAGCAGCTCCCACCGGACAGGAGCCTACGAGCAGTACTTC. Its protein is CASSSHRTGAYEQYF. Combining the CDR3 with reference TRBV7-9 and TRBJ2-7 gives the whole variable domain DTGVSQNPRHKITKRGQNVTFRCDPISEHNRLYWYRQTLGQGPEFLTYFQNEAQLEKSRLLSDRFSAERPKGSFSTLEIQRTEQGDSAMYLCASSSHRTGAYEQYFGPGTRLTVT.

The table lists this clone with a count of one. This rearrangement joins TRBV10-3 to TRBJ1-5; no definite D call. CDR1 is ENHRY, CDR2 SYGVKD, per germline. The CDR3 runs 14 residues. V was shortened by 2 bases and J by 6 bases, with 11 bases between the two germline ends. The CDR3 DNA reads as TGTGCCATCAGTGAGGGTCGGGGAGGTCAGCCCCAGCATTTT. Protein: CAISEGRGGQPQHF.

The rearrangement uses TRBV19 and TRBJ1-5; D not resolved. This CDR3 contains 15 residues. Germline V CDR1 and CDR2: LNHDA, SQIVND (reference sequence). The V gene lost 8 bases and the J gene lost 7 bases, with 21 bases spanning the gap. CDR3 DNA: TGTGCCAGTCGTGCCTCTCGGACCCGGTCCCAGCCCCAGCATTTT. It encodes CASRASRTRSQPQHF.

The chain combines TRBV3-1 (or the pseudogene TRBV3-2) with TRBJ2-3; 7 bases map to TRBD1. This CDR3 region has 15 residues. The V gene's germline CDR1 is LGHDT and CDR2 YNNKEL (reference sequence). After removal of 6 bases from V and 2 bases from J, the junction contained 8 bases not matched to a gene. CDR3 nucleotide sequence: TGTGCCAGCAGGGAAACCGGGACAGCCACAGATACGCAGTATTTT. It is translated as CASRETGTATDTQYF.

V and J are TRBV7-2 and TRBJ1-2; no definite D call. The CDR3 extends over 16 amino acids. The ends were cut back, 1 base at V and 7 bases at J, with 19 bases in the middle. Germline-derived CDR1 and CDR2 are SGHTA and FQGNSA. The CDR3 DNA sequence: TGTGCCAGCAGCTTAGGGCTTCGGGGTTTAACCGGTGGCTACACCTTC. It specifies CASSLGLRGLTGGYTF.

The chain combines TRBV6-5 with TRBJ1-6; D gene unclear. Deletions cut 2 bases from V and 9 bases from J, with 14 bases between. Germline-derived CDR1 and CDR2 are MNHEY and SVGAGI. This CDR3 contains 15 residues. As DNA, the CDR3 is TGTGCCAGCAGTTACGGGTCAGGAATAGGTTCACCCCTCCACTTT. The encoded protein is CASSYGSGIGSPLHF.

The chain recombines TRBV5-6 with TRBJ2-7, with 11 bases that match TRBD1. Losses at the gene ends were 3 bases for V and 5 bases for J; bases not matched to a gene: 7. The V gene's germline CDR1 is SGHDT and CDR2 YYEEEE. CDR3 length equals 15 residues. The CDR3 region is CASSSPGQGGHEQYF. In DNA, the CDR3 is TGTGCCAGCAGCTCACCGGGACAGGGGGGCCACGAGCAGTACTTC. The full variable domain, its missing parts supplied by reference TRBV5-6 and TRBJ2-7, is DAGVTQSPTHLIKTRGQQVTLRCSPKSGHDTVSWYQQALGQGPQFIFQYYEEEERQRGNFPDRFSGHQFPNYSSELNVNALLLGDSALYLCASSSPGQGGHEQYFGPGTRLTVT.

As for this clone: One end of the junction does not line up with germline, which may come from a read error. V gene TRBV7-7 combines with J gene TRBJ1-6; D is unclear. Germline V gene data show CDR1 as SSHAT and CDR2 as FNYEAQ (reference sequence). This CDR3 comprises 12 residues. The CDR3 here is CASRPANSPLHF. The DNA of the CDR3 is TGTGCTAGCAGACCGGCAAATTCACCCCTCCACTTT.

This chain joins TRBV5-4 and TRBJ2-5; TRBD2 agrees at 9 bases. The germline CDR1 and CDR2 sequences are SGHNT and YYREEE (reference sequence). The CDR3 length is 14 residues. Trimming removed 6 bases from V and 4 bases from J; junction bases left unmatched: 7. Written as DNA, the CDR3 is TGTGCCAGCACCCCTGCGGGAGGGCCAGAGACCCAGTACTTC. Amino acids: CASTPAGGPETQYF.

The chain is built from TRBV5-4 and TRBJ1-4, with 7 bases that match TRBD1. The V gene end was trimmed by 5 bases and the J gene end by 1 base; junction bases not matched to a gene: 8. The CDR3 spans 16 residues. Germline V gene lookup returns CDR1 SGHNT and CDR2 YYREEE (reference sequence). CDR3 DNA sequence: TGTGCCAGCAGTTATAGACAGGGCCAAACTAATGAAAAACTGTTTTTT. Its translation is CASSYRQGQTNEKLFF.

The chain is built from TRBV6-5 and TRBJ1-2; unclear D gene. CDR3 length equals 12 residues. V dropped 5 bases and J dropped 8 bases, with 12 bases sitting between them. The germline gives CDR1 MNHEY, CDR2 SVGAGI. The CDR3 sequence: CASSRVTGGYTF. Written as DNA, the CDR3 is TGTGCCAGCAGTCGGGTGACGGGCGGCTACACCTTC.

The V call is TRBV3-1 (or the pseudogene TRBV3-2), the J call TRBJ1-2, with 7 bases fitting TRBD1. CDR1 LGHDT and CDR2 YNNKEL come from the germline V gene (reference sequence). Trimming at V came to 5 bases and at J to 8 bases, leaving 11 bases not matched to a gene. This CDR3 is 14 amino acids long. The CDR3 spells CASSKTGMGWGYTF. In nucleotides, the CDR3 is TGTGCCAGCAGCAAGACAGGGATGGGTTGGGGCTACACCTTC.

The chain employs TRBV6-2 or TRBV6-3 and TRBJ1-5, with D possibly TRBD1 on 6 matching bases. The CDR3 covers 15 residues. The germline V and J ends were trimmed by 6 bases and 2 bases, with 14 bases remaining between them. CDR1 is MNHEY, CDR2 SVGEGT, per germline. The CDR3 DNA sequence: TGTGCCAGCAGCCGGGTACAGGGAGGCAATCAGCCCCAGCATTTT. Translating gives CASSRVQGGNQPQHF.

The chain carries TRBV4-3 and TRBJ1-1; no reliable D call. This CDR3 is built from 15 residues. V lost 0 bases and J 5 bases, leaving 13 bases between the germline ends. Germline CDR1 reads LGHNA; CDR2 reads YSLEER. The CDR3 region is CASSQDVGSGTEAFF. The CDR3 DNA is TGCGCCAGCAGCCAAGATGTGGGGTCGGGTACTGAAGCTTTCTTT.

This chain joins TRBV7-2 and TRBJ2-3; TRBD2 might be the D (5 bases). Germline CDR1 and CDR2: SGHTA and FQGNSA. The CDR3 runs 14 residues. V dropped 5 bases and J dropped 2 bases, with 11 bases sitting between them. CDR3 sequence reads: CASSRSAYTDTQYF. The CDR3 DNA sequence: TGTGCCAGCAGCCGTAGCGCTTACACAGATACGCAGTATTTT.